Listed below are T cell receptor beta chains from one sample, sequenced in a study of blood T cell repertoires in COVID-19. Sequencing was performed with immunoSEQ multiplex PCR; in TCRdb, only in-frame clones are kept and a portion is missing. The profile shows a few hundred thousand clones, 86% of them singletons. The sample taken for sequencing was peripheral blood. These receptor sequences come from a woman in her thirties with active or convalescent COVID-19. Each CDR3 is given with its conserved first and last residue. D genes are given only for firm matches. Clone size is shown for a subset of rows, as once, few, many or a class of expanded clone.

TRBV7-3,TRBJ1-6,-,-,TGTGCCAGCAGCGGTCACCTCCAGGGTTTCGGTAATTCACCCCTCCACTTT,CASSGHLQGFGNSPLHF
TRBV4-3,TRBJ1-6,-,-,TGCGCCAGCAGCCAAGAGGGGGCCTCCTCGGCTTATAATTCACCCCTCCACTTT,CASSQEGASSAYNSPLHF
TRBV19,TRBJ1-2,-,once,TGTGCCAGTAGTCTCCCCCCCGGGGGCTACACCTTC,CASSLPPGGYTF
TRBV6-6,TRBJ2-5,TRBD2,-,TGTGCCAGCAGTCCCTACTTCCCAGGAAGCGGGGGGCCGGAGACCCAGTACTTC,CASSPYFPGSGGPETQYF
TRBV9,TRBJ2-5,-,once,TGTGCCAGCAGCGTCGGGGAAGGGAGGGAGACCCAGTACTTC,CASSVGEGRETQYF
TRBV24-1,TRBJ2-7,-,-,TGTGCCACCAGTGATTTCTCGGGGGACCCCTACGAGCAGTACTTC,CATSDFSGDPYEQYF
TRBV28,TRBJ2-5,-,-,TGTGCCAGCAGCCCTAGGCGACAGTACCAAGAGACCCAGTACTTC,CASSPRRQYQETQYF
TRBV28,TRBJ1-5,TRBD1,-,TGTGCCAGCAGACGCGGGACAGGGGGGCAGCCCCAGCATTTT,CASRRGTGGQPQHF
TRBV7-2,TRBJ2-7,-,-,TGTGCCAGCAGCTTGTGGGACAAATCCCTGGGGGAGCAGTACTTC,CASSLWDKSLGEQYF
TRBV9,TRBJ2-7,-,-,TGTGCCAGCAGTGCCGGAGCTACCTACGAGCAGTACTTC,CASSAGATYEQYF
TRBV28,TRBJ1-2,TRBD1,-,TGTGCCAGCAGTTTGGGTGGGGGACAGGGCCATGGCTACACCTTC,CASSLGGGQGHGYTF
TRBV30,TRBJ1-2,TRBD1,few,TGTGCAAGGGGACAGGGGATTGGCTACACCTTC,CARGQGIGYTF
TRBV19,TRBJ2-6,TRBD2,-,TGTGCCAGTTCCCGGGGGGGAGCTGGGGCCAACGTCCTGACTTTC,CASSRGGAGANVLTF
TRBV30,TRBJ2-2,TRBD1,-,TGTGCCTGGAGAACCAGGGGGCGCGTCACCGGGGAGCTGTTTTTT,CAWRTRGRVTGELFF
TRBV4-2,TRBJ2-5,TRBD2,-,TGTGCCAGCAGCCATGCGCGGGGGGTCCAAGAGACCCAGTACTTC,CASSHARGVQETQYF
TRBV4-1,TRBJ1-6,TRBD1,few,TGCGCCAGCAGCTATGAAAGGACAGGACCGGGTTCACCCCTCCACTTT,CASSYERTGPGSPLHF
TRBV6-2/TRBV6-3,TRBJ2-2,TRBD2,-,TGTGCCAGCAGTTACTCGAGACTAGCCCAAAATACCGGGGAGCTGTTTTTT,CASSYSRLAQNTGELFF
TRBV7-9,TRBJ1-4,TRBD1,once,TGTGCCAGCAGCCAGGGACAGTTTTATAATGAAAAACTGTTTTTT,CASSQGQFYNEKLFF
TRBV5-1,TRBJ1-1,TRBD1,-,TGCGCCAGCAGCTTTGGGACAGAGAGTGAAGCTTTCTTT,CASSFGTESEAFF
TRBV2,TRBJ1-2,-,once,TGTGCCAGCAGTCCACTGACTTCTAACTATGGCTACACCTTC,CASSPLTSNYGYTF
TRBV7-2,TRBJ2-1,TRBD1,-,TGTGCCAGCAGCTTTAACAGGGGTGAGGGCAATGAGCAGTTCTTC,CASSFNRGEGNEQFF
TRBV10-2,TRBJ1-3,TRBD1,-,TGCGCCAGCAGTGCCGGGACAGGGCGAACTGGAAACACCATATATTTT,CASSAGTGRTGNTIYF
TRBV7-2,TRBJ2-2,TRBD2,-,TGTGCCAGCAGCTCCGGGACTAGCGGGGGGGCCGATGATTCCGGGGAGCTGTTTTTT,CASSSGTSGGADDSGELFF
TRBV30,TRBJ1-3,-,once,TGTGCCTGGGCCTTGGGGGGCTCTGGAAACACCATATATTTT,CAWALGGSGNTIYF
TRBV19,TRBJ1-5,-,-,TGTGCCAGTTCGACAGTCATTATAGGCAATCAGCCCCAGCATTTT,CASSTVIIGNQPQHF
TRBV27,TRBJ2-4,TRBD1,-,TGTGCCAGCAGTTCACAGGGGGGACCTTTGGACATTCAGTACTTC,CASSSQGGPLDIQYF
TRBV18,TRBJ2-7,-,once,TGTGCCAGCTCACCGGGGCAGGATACCTACGAGCAGTACTTC,CASSPGQDTYEQYF
TRBV4-2,TRBJ1-2,-,-,TGTGCCAGCAGCCATGGGACTCTAGCGCGGGGCTACACCTTC,CASSHGTLARGYTF
TRBV27,TRBJ1-2,-,once,TGTGCCAGCAGTTTACGGGGGGGGCGCGACTATGGCTACACCTTC,CASSLRGGRDYGYTF
TRBV19,TRBJ1-2,-,-,TGTGCCAGTAGTATACAGAACTATGGCTACACCTTC,CASSIQNYGYTF
TRBV5-1,TRBJ1-4,TRBD1,-,TGCGCCAGCAGCGTGGGACAGGGGATGGAAAAACTGTTTTTT,CASSVGQGMEKLFF
TRBV30,TRBJ2-5,TRBD2,-,TGTGCCTGGGGTATACAGGGACTAGGGAGGGAGACCCAGTACTTC,CAWGIQGLGRETQYF
TRBV6-1,TRBJ1-6,-,-,TGTGCCAGCAGCCCGGACAGTCGGAATTCACCCCTCCACTTT,CASSPDSRNSPLHF
TRBV9,TRBJ2-2,-,-,TGTGCCAGCAGCGTAGTTGGCAGGGTCAACGGGGAGCTGTTTTTT,CASSVVGRVNGELFF
TRBV5-8,TRBJ1-4,-,few,TGTGCCAGCAGCTTGTCCACAGGCAATGAAAAACTGTTTTTT,CASSLSTGNEKLFF
TRBV5-1,TRBJ2-2,TRBD2,-,TGCGCCAGCAGCTTGGGACTAGCCTTAAACACCGGGGAGCTGTTTTTT,CASSLGLALNTGELFF
TRBV19,TRBJ2-1,-,-,TGTGCCAGTAGCTTTCTCACGGGGATGCGGAGTAATGAGCAGTTCTTC,CASSFLTGMRSNEQFF
TRBV5-1,TRBJ2-1,TRBD2,-,TGCGCCAGCTACCGGGGACTAGCGGGGGGCGACTCGAACAATGAGCAGTTCTTC,CASYRGLAGGDSNNEQFF
TRBV28,TRBJ1-2,-,-,TGTGCCAGCAGTAGGGCCCCTCCAGGGATCTATGGCTACACCTTC,CASSRAPPGIYGYTF
TRBV7-6,TRBJ1-4,-,-,TGTGCCAGCAGCATAGGACCTTCAGAGGGTGAAAAACTGTTTTTT,CASSIGPSEGEKLFF
TRBV7-6,TRBJ1-2,TRBD1,-,TGTGCCAGCAGCTTAGACGCAGGGGGCAACTATGGCTACACCTTC,CASSLDAGGNYGYTF
TRBV28,TRBJ2-3,-,-,TGTGCCAGCAGTTTAGCGGGGACTTGGATTACGCAGTATTTT,CASSLAGTWITQYF
TRBV7-9,TRBJ1-2,-,-,TGTGCCAGCAGCCTGGGGGGAGACTATGGCTACACCTTC,CASSLGGDYGYTF
TRBV6-5,TRBJ1-5,-,-,TGTGCCAGCAGTAGGGGGAATGGCAATCAGCCCCAGCATTTT,CASSRGNGNQPQHF
TRBV27,TRBJ2-7,TRBD2,-,TGTGCCAGCAGTTTATCGTCGGGGGGTTACGAGCAGTACTTC,CASSLSSGGYEQYF
TRBV10-1,TRBJ2-3,TRBD2,-,TGCGCCAGCAGTCCGGGGGGTGATACGCAGTATTTT,CASSPGGDTQYF
TRBV7-6,TRBJ1-1,TRBD1,-,TGTGCCAGCAGCTTAGGGGGGACAGGGCCCCTTATGACTGAAGCTTTCTTT,CASSLGGTGPLMTEAFF
TRBV11-2,TRBJ2-3,TRBD2,-,TGTGCCAGCAGCAAGGGACTAGCGGGGGGGAGGGATACGCAGTATTTT,CASSKGLAGGRDTQYF
TRBV19,TRBJ1-2,TRBD1,once,TGTGCCAGTAGTATAGGGGACAGGGTCGATGGCTACACCTTC,CASSIGDRVDGYTF
TRBV5-6,TRBJ2-3,TRBD1,-,TGTGCCAGCAACTCTCTCGGACAGGTGCACACAGATACGCAGTATTTT,CASNSLGQVHTDTQYF
TRBV28,TRBJ2-7,TRBD2,-,TGTGCCAGCAGTTTAGGGCTAGCGGGGCTCGACGAGCAGTACTTC,CASSLGLAGLDEQYF
TRBV24-1,TRBJ2-3,-,few,TGTGCCACCAGTGAGTTAGATTCGACAGATACGCAGTATTTT,CATSELDSTDTQYF
TRBV29-1,TRBJ1-2,-,-,TGCAGCGTTGAGGAGGGGTCCTATGGCTACACCTTC,CSVEEGSYGYTF
TRBV25-1,TRBJ1-2,-,-,TGTGCCAGCAGTGACGGGAACAGGAGGGGATATGGCTACACCTTC,CASSDGNRRGYGYTF
TRBV12-3/TRBV12-4,TRBJ1-1,-,-,TGTGCCAGCAACGGGGGTAACAGGGAAGCTTTCTTT,CASNGGNREAFF
TRBV2,TRBJ2-1,-,-,TGTGCCAGCAGTACAGGGTTGAAGGACAATGAGCAGTTCTTC,CASSTGLKDNEQFF
TRBV6-5,TRBJ1-6,TRBD1,few,TGTGCCAGCATTGGGACAGGGCATACCAATTCACCCCTCCACTTT,CASIGTGHTNSPLHF